Below are 26 T cell receptor beta chains sequenced from a single sample in a study of cytomegalovirus exposure and HLA in healthy donors. The PCR employed 60 Vbeta primers together with 13 Jbeta primers. The method was immunoSEQ multiplex PCR; TCRdb's version includes in-frame clones alone and lacks a portion of them. This table holds about 170,000 clones, roughly 80% found once. The sample comprised PBMCs. All receptors come from a woman aged 18-35 years in good health and CMV-seropositive.

The chain employs TRBV27 and TRBJ1-6, with D possibly matching TRBD1 (5 bases). V was cut by 4 bases and J by 7 bases, with 14 bases left in between. This CDR3 comprises 15 residues. Germline V lookup: CDR1 MNHEY, CDR2 SMNVEV (reference sequence). The DNA for the CDR3 is TGTGCCAGCAGTTGGAGGGGCCGGGGAAATTCACCCCTCCACTTT. Its protein is CASSWRGRGNSPLHF.

The V call is TRBV29-1, the J call TRBJ2-1; 7 bases align to TRBD1. The germline gives CDR1 SQVTM, CDR2 ANQGSEA. This CDR3 has 15 residues. V was pared by 1 base and J by 6 bases, with 9 bases of the junction left unmatched. The CDR3 DNA reads TGCAGCGTTGAAGGCGAGGACAGGCTCCCCAATGAGCAGTTCTTC. Its translation: CSVEGEDRLPNEQFF.

This chain uses TRBV6-5 with TRBJ2-7; tentative D call: TRBD2 (7 bases). Trimming stripped 0 bases from V and 6 bases from J, with 15 bases between. Germline values: CDR1 MNHEY, CDR2 SVGAGI. The CDR3 spans 15 residues. CDR3 region: CASSYSGGQGGEQYF. CDR3 DNA: TGTGCCAGCAGTTACTCGGGGGGGCAGGGAGGCGAGCAGTACTTC.

The chain carries TRBV6-5 and TRBJ1-2; TRBD1 agrees at 7 bases. The V segment lost 2 bases and the J segment 3 bases; nucleotides outside the gene matches: 3. Germline V gene data show CDR1 as MNHEY and CDR2 as SVGAGI. This CDR3 contains 14 residues. The CDR3 spells CASSYRGQDYGYTF. CDR3 in DNA: TGTGCCAGCAGTTACAGGGGGCAAGACTATGGCTACACCTTC.

Concerning this clone itself: The same CDR3 is also encoded by other DNA sequences in this sample. The J gene is TRBJ1-2, the V gene TRBV5-6, with TRBD1 as a possible D gene (5 bases). Germline loops: CDR1 SGHDT, CDR2 YYEEEE. Trimming cost V 0 bases and J 5 bases, with 5 bases left between them. The CDR3 extends over 12 amino acids. The CDR3 region is CASSLAGYGYTF. The CDR3 DNA follows: TGTGCCAGCAGCTTGGCAGGGTATGGCTACACCTTC.

This chain connects TRBV30 to TRBJ2-7, with 7 positions matching TRBD2. CDR3 length equals 12 residues. Germline V gene data show CDR1 as GTSNPN and CDR2 as SVGIG (reference sequence). V lost 5 bases and J lost 2; bases outside the gene matches: 3. The CDR3: CAWAGATYEQYF. CDR3 DNA sequence: TGTGCCTGGGCGGGAGCTACCTACGAGCAGTACTTC.

The chain carries TRBV28 and TRBJ1-4, with TRBD1 matching over 8 bases. Germline V CDR1 and CDR2: MDHEN, SYDVKM. With 6 bases clipped from V and 8 bases from J, the junction kept 11 bases outside the gene matches. CDR3 length equals 15 residues. The CDR3 spells CASSPDRGGSEKLFF. CDR3 in DNA: TGTGCCAGCAGCCCCGACAGGGGTGGGAGCGAAAAACTGTTTTTT.

This chain joins TRBV13 and TRBJ2-7; 12 bases match TRBD2. The CDR3 has 15 residues. The V segment lost 2 bases and the J segment 6 bases; nucleotides outside the gene matches: 5. Germline assignment: CDR1 PRHDT and CDR2 FYEKMQ (reference sequence). The CDR3 DNA follows: TGTGCCAGCAGCTTAAGCCTAGCGGGGGGGGTCGAGCAGTACTTC. It is translated as CASSLSLAGGVEQYF.

The V call is TRBV11-2, the J call TRBJ2-5; 9 bases are a match to TRBD2. There are 16 residues in the CDR3. Germline values: CDR1 SGHAT, CDR2 FQNNGV. V was pared by 6 bases and J by 3 bases, with 11 bases of the junction left unmatched. CDR3 sequence: CASSPVSGGPEETQYF. The CDR3 DNA reads as TGTGCCAGCAGTCCCGTAAGCGGGGGGCCAGAAGAGACCCAGTACTTC.

The chain joins TRBV6-1 to TRBJ1-4, with a weak D call TRBD1 (5 bases). The CDR3 contains 14 residues. The germline V and J ends were trimmed by 7 bases and 4 bases, with 13 bases remaining between them. The germline CDR1 and CDR2 sequences are MNHNS and SASEGT. The CDR3 spells CASTQGSSNEKLFF. The CDR3 DNA is TGTGCCAGCACCCAGGGATCTAGTAATGAAAAACTGTTTTTT.

The CDR3 sequence: CASSLAGYYEQYF. The CDR3 DNA reads TGCGCCAGCAGCTTAGCAGGTTACTACGAGCAGTACTTC. The chain joins TRBV5-1 to TRBJ2-7; no firm D call. V lost 2 bases and J lost 3, with 9 bases in between. Germline V CDR1 and CDR2: SGHRS, YFSETQ. CDR3 length: 13 residues.

This clone came up a few times. V gene TRBV7-6 combines with J gene TRBJ2-1; 8 bases are a match to TRBD1. Germline trimming cut 5 bases from V and 8 bases from J; bases unmatched to any gene: 2. CDR1 SGHVS and CDR2 FNYEAQ come from the germline V gene. This CDR3 region has 12 residues. CDR3 region: CASSGQGDEQFF. The CDR3 nucleotides read TGTGCCAGCAGCGGACAGGGCGATGAGCAGTTCTTC.

This chain joins TRBV6-5 and TRBJ2-7; 9 nucleotides agree with TRBD1. Germline V gene lookup returns CDR1 MNHEY and CDR2 SVGAGI. The trim removed 4 bases at V and 4 bases at J, leaving 5 bases unmatched. This CDR3 spans 14 amino acids. The CDR3: CASSSTGTGYEQYF. Written as DNA, the CDR3 is TGTGCCAGCAGTTCGACCGGGACAGGGTACGAGCAGTACTTC.

V and J are TRBV7-9 and TRBJ1-1; possible D gene TRBD1, 5 bases. The CDR3 sequence is 12 residues long. The V end was cut by 5 bases, the J end by 6 bases, with 10 bases between. Per germline, CDR1 SEHNR and CDR2 FQNEAQ (reference sequence). The CDR3 region has the DNA TGTGCCAGCAGCCCGGGGGTACCTGAAGCTTTCTTT. This codes for CASSPGVPEAFF.

The chain has TRBV4-2 and TRBJ1-2; 7 bases fit TRBD1. The junction had 10 bases not matched to a gene; V was cut back by 1 base and J by 2 bases. This CDR3 has 17 amino acids. CDR1 is LGHNA and CDR2 is YNFKEQ in the germline V gene. The DNA for the CDR3 is TGTGCCAGCAGCCAAGGGGCCGCTAGGGGGCGAAACTATGGCTACACCTTC. Its protein is CASSQGAARGRNYGYTF.

The gene calls are TRBV7-6 and TRBJ2-6; TRBD2 is a possible D gene (7 bases). The CDR3 is made up of 16 amino acids. Trimming removed 2 bases at V and 4 bases at J, with 12 bases between. Germline V gene data show CDR1 as SGHVS and CDR2 as FNYEAQ. This chain's CDR3 is CASSLRGGTGANVLTF. The CDR3 nucleotides are TGTGCCAGCAGCTTAAGGGGGGGGACCGGGGCCAACGTCCTGACTTTC.

The genes are TRBV30 and TRBJ1-1; TRBD1 aligns across 9 bases. Germline V CDR1 and CDR2: GTSNPN, SVGIG (reference sequence). With 3 bases clipped from V and 6 bases from J, the junction kept 8 bases outside the gene matches. The CDR3 length is 14 residues. The DNA for the CDR3 is TGTGCCTGGAGCGAGTATCGGGACAGGGCTGAAGCTTTCTTT. Translated: CAWSEYRDRAEAFF.

The CDR3 region has the DNA TGTGCCAGCAGTTCTCCCTCCGGGACTAGCGGGTACGAGCAGTACTTC. Translated, it gives CASSSPSGTSGYEQYF. The gene calls are TRBV28 and TRBJ2-7; TRBD2 agrees at 12 bases. The CDR3 has 16 residues. Trimming took 4 bases from V and 4 from J; bases not matched to a gene: 8. CDR1 is MDHEN, CDR2 SYDVKM, per germline.

CDR3 DNA: TGTGCCTGGAGTGTACAGATTAACTATGGCTACACCTTC. This codes for CAWSVQINYGYTF. The genes are TRBV30 and TRBJ1-2; D unclear. The CDR3 runs 13 residues. Germline V lookup: CDR1 GTSNPN, CDR2 SVGIG (reference sequence). Trimming removed 0 bases at V and 1 base at J, with 6 bases between.

The chain links TRBV4-1 to TRBJ2-1, with D tentatively TRBD2 (6 bases). Germline V gene lookup returns CDR1 MGHRA and CDR2 YSYEKL. The CDR3 is made up of 16 amino acids. The V end lost 2 bases, the J end lost 8 bases, and 19 bases lay between the germline ends. The CDR3 coding sequence is TGCGCCAGCAGCCAACCCGGGACTCGTCTACGCTATGAGCAGTTCTTC. This codes for CASSQPGTRLRYEQFF.

The chain uses TRBV6-1 and TRBJ1-1; D may be TRBD1 (6 bases). Trimming removed 6 bases at V and 11 bases at J, with 19 bases between. CDR3 size: 13 residues. Germline values: CDR1 MNHNS, CDR2 SASEGT. DNA of the CDR3: TGTGCCAGCAGAAAAACAGGGTGGGGTGAGGCTTTCTTT. The encoded protein is CASRKTGWGEAFF.

The chain has TRBV28 and TRBJ2-5; weak D call: TRBD2 (7 bases). Germline V CDR1 and CDR2: MDHEN, SYDVKM. The CDR3 contains 14 residues. Trimming left V 6 bases short and J 5 bases short, with 16 bases between. CDR3 sequence reads: CASRLQGGDETQYF. As DNA, the CDR3 is TGTGCCAGCAGACTACAGGGAGGGGATGAGACCCAGTACTTC.

V is TRBV7-8 and J is TRBJ2-7; D is unresolved. Germline V gene lookup returns CDR1 SGHVS and CDR2 FQNEAQ. Trimming shortened V by 6 bases and J by 3 bases, and 12 bases separated the two germline ends. The length of the CDR3 is 13 residues. The CDR3 DNA reads as TGTGCCAGCAGTCAACCCCCGGGCTACGAGCAGTACTTC. Residues: CASSQPPGYEQYF. Based on the CDR3 plus reference TRBV7-8 and TRBJ2-7, the full variable domain is GAGVSQSPRYKVAKRGQDVALRCDPISGHVSLFWYQQALGQGPEFLTYFQNEAQLDKSGLPSDRFFAERPEGSVSTLKIQRTQQEDSAVYLCASSQPPGYEQYFGPGTRLTVT.

The chain carries TRBV27 and TRBJ1-2; 9 bases are a match to TRBD1. Germline CDR1 and CDR2: MNHEY and SMNVEV (reference sequence). The V and J ends lost 6 bases and 7 bases, in that order; junction bases with no gene match: 9. This CDR3 is 14 amino acids long. CDR3 DNA: TGTGCCAGCAGCCTACAGGGGGCTGTAGCTGGCTACACCTTC. It translates to CASSLQGAVAGYTF.

The genes are TRBV15 and TRBJ1-2; the D is unclear. The germline V and J ends were trimmed by 4 bases and 2 bases, with 17 bases remaining between them. Germline V gene sequence: CDR1 LNHNV, CDR2 YYDKDF (reference sequence). The CDR3 is made up of 16 amino acids. As DNA, the CDR3 is TGTGCCACCAGCACCTCCGGTTGGGCATTAAACTATGGCTACACCTTC. Its protein product is CATSTSGWALNYGYTF.

The chain couples TRBV11-3 to TRBJ2-1; a possible D gene is TRBD1 (5 bases). Germline loops: CDR1 SGHNT, CDR2 YENEEA. The CDR3 runs 13 residues. V lost 4 bases to trimming and J lost 6 bases, with 10 bases between them. The DNA for the CDR3 is TGTGCCAGCAGCTCCCAGGACACCAATGAGCAGTTCTTC. This codes for CASSSQDTNEQFF.